Sequencing of this T cell receptor beta chain was carried out in a study of post-analysis software for immune sequencing data. Overall study context: There were relapsing-remitting, secondary progressive and progressive-relapsing multiple sclerosis among the disease courses included. Overall study results and limits: The authors found that F measure strongly co-clustered same-batch samples. Patients used about 5 TRBV segments, including TRBV5-6, TRBV5-1 and TRBV20-1, more often than controls.

Germline V CDR1 and CDR2: SGDLS, YYNGEE. With 0 bases clipped from V and 9 bases from J, the junction kept 4 bases outside the gene matches. The CDR3 totals 15 residues. The library was made from cDNA and included unique molecular identifiers. The source material, roughly 0.9 to 11 million T cells, gave rise to 500,000 or so cDNA molecules. TCRdb independently ran MiXCR on the PCR reads; one entry per CDR3 protein. The sample shows 600,000 to 750,000 distinct CDR3 sequences, roughly three fifths of them seen only once. Regarding this clonotype: Its antigen is currently unknown.

The V call is TRBV9, the J call TRBJ1-6, with TRBD1 matching 9 bases. Sequencing was done on a sample of blood. The receptor's source is a girl aged 2 to 9 with multiple sclerosis. The DNA of the CDR3 is TGTGCCAGCAGCGTAGGGGACAGGGCGGGTTCACCCCTCCACTTT. It yields the protein CASSVGDRAGSPLHF.